One sample yielded the 27 T cell receptor beta chains listed below, sequenced in a study of blood T cell repertoires in COVID-19. Here immunoSEQ multiplex PCR was the method, and the copy in TCRdb shows in-frame clones only, minus some. The repertoire holds under 250,000 clones, around 85% seen once, with 5.5% to 6.5% in the top ten. Sample: peripheral blood. All receptors derive from a man in his fifties or sixties with acute or convalescent COVID-19.

The chain carries TRBV5-6 and TRBJ1-1, with D possibly TRBD1 on 5 matching bases. CDR3 length equals 16 residues. From germline, CDR1 is SGHDT and CDR2 YYEEEE. V gave up 7 bases and J gave up 4 bases, with 23 bases separating them. DNA of the CDR3: TGTGCCAGCGAGCTATACCCCCAGGGCTGGGGCACTGAAGCTTTCTTT. The encoded protein is CASELYPQGWGTEAFF.

At least ten counts were recorded for this clone. Within the sample, other DNA sequences also encode this same CDR3. The rearrangement links TRBV19 to TRBJ2-7; TRBD1 agrees at 8 bases. CDR1 is LNHDA, CDR2 SQIVND, per germline (reference sequence). J gave up 1 base and V 4 bases, and 3 bases lay outside the gene matches. This CDR3 spans 14 amino acids. CDR3 amino acids: CASSTRTGSYEQYF. The CDR3 DNA sequence: TGTGCCAGTAGTACCCGGACAGGGTCCTACGAGCAGTACTTC.

The chain's CDR3 is CASSPGLAGVNEQFF. In DNA, the CDR3 is TGCGCCAGCAGCCCGGGACTAGCGGGAGTCAATGAGCAGTTCTTC. The chain links TRBV5-1 to TRBJ2-1; 14 bases agree with TRBD2. V shed 4 bases and J 6 bases; nucleotides not matched to a gene: 3. Germline V gene sequence: CDR1 SGHRS, CDR2 YFSETQ. CDR3 length: 15 amino acids.

The V call is TRBV11-1, the J call TRBJ2-2, with 9 nucleotides matching TRBD1. There are 15 residues in the CDR3. V lost 3 bases and J lost 1; bases outside the gene matches: 0. Germline values: CDR1 SGHAT, CDR2 FQDESV (reference sequence). The chain's CDR3 is CASSLGQGNTGELFF. The CDR3, as DNA: TGTGCCAGCAGCTTGGGACAGGGGAACACCGGGGAGCTGTTTTTT.

The V gene is TRBV7-2, the J gene TRBJ1-2; D perhaps matches TRBD1 (5 bases). The germline gives CDR1 SGHTA, CDR2 FQGNSA. The CDR3 loop spans 15 amino acids. Trimming shortened V by 2 bases and J by 0 bases, and 10 bases separated the two germline ends. CDR3 residues: CASSLRQTANYGYTF. CDR3 DNA: TGTGCCAGCAGCTTACGACAGACAGCTAACTATGGCTACACCTTC.

The gene calls are TRBV2 and TRBJ2-1; D may be TRBD1 (6 bases). CDR1 and CDR2 (germline): SNHLY, FYNNEI. This CDR3 comprises 16 residues. V was trimmed by 7 bases and J by 3 bases, leaving 19 bases between them. CDR3 residues: CASTKAWGRLYNEQFF. In nucleotides, the CDR3 is TGTGCCAGCACCAAAGCTTGGGGGCGGCTCTACAATGAGCAGTTCTTC.

V usage is TRBV4-3 and J usage is TRBJ1-2, with 7 bases that match TRBD1. The CDR3 has 15 amino acids. Germline trimming cut 1 base from V and 4 bases from J; bases unmatched to any gene: 6. From germline, CDR1 is LGHNA and CDR2 YSLEER. In nucleotides, the CDR3 is TGCGCCAGCAGCCAAGTTGTTGGACAGGTCTATGGCTACACCTTC. Its protein is CASSQVVGQVYGYTF.

The table lists this clone with a few counts. This rearrangement joins TRBV4-1 to TRBJ1-5; 7 nucleotides align to TRBD1. This CDR3 region has 15 residues. Looked up from germline, CDR1 is MGHRA and CDR2 is YSYEKL. J was trimmed by 4 bases and V by 1 base; bases with no gene match: 4. CDR3 nucleotide sequence: TGCGCCAGCAGCCAAGCGGGACAGATAAATCAGCCCCAGCATTTT. Translating gives CASSQAGQINQPQHF.

This chain uses TRBV29-1 with TRBJ2-7, with 10 bases that match TRBD2. Germline CDR1 is SQVTM and CDR2 is ANQGSEA. Germline trimming cut 5 bases from V and 0 bases from J; bases unmatched to any gene: 4. The CDR3 covers 14 residues. In DNA, the CDR3 is TGCAGCGTTTTTACTAGCGGGGTCTCCTACGAGCAGTACTTC. This encodes CSVFTSGVSYEQYF.

V usage is TRBV27 and J usage is TRBJ2-2; TRBD1 matches at 7 bases. The CDR3 is 17 residues long. V shed 3 bases and J 2 bases; nucleotides not matched to a gene: 9. Germline CDR1 reads MNHEY; CDR2 reads SMNVEV (reference sequence). The CDR3 protein is CASSFHQTGINTGELFF. CDR3 nucleotides: TGTGCCAGCAGTTTCCATCAGACAGGGATAAACACCGGGGAGCTGTTTTTT.

This clone was observed a single time. The V gene is TRBV7-2, the J gene TRBJ1-6, with TRBD1 matching over 10 bases. The CDR3 has 17 amino acids. The trim removed 0 bases at V and 5 bases at J, leaving 4 bases unmatched. Germline V gene sequence: CDR1 SGHTA, CDR2 FQGNSA. The CDR3 sequence: CASSLALTGGHNSPLHF. The CDR3 DNA follows: TGTGCCAGCAGCTTAGCTCTGACAGGGGGCCATAATTCACCCCTCCACTTT.

The chain links TRBV7-2 to TRBJ2-5; 13 bases match TRBD2. J was trimmed by 5 bases and V by 8 bases; bases with no gene match: 8. This CDR3 spans 15 amino acids. In germline, CDR1 is SGHTA, CDR2 FQGNSA. The CDR3 loop reads CASGTSGRVGETQYF. DNA for the CDR3: TGTGCCAGCGGCACTAGCGGGAGGGTTGGGGAGACCCAGTACTTC.

This chain connects TRBV3-1 (or the pseudogene TRBV3-2) to TRBJ2-2; 8 bases line up with TRBD1. The ends lost 4 bases at V and 4 bases at J; junction bases unmatched: 8. Germline assignment: CDR1 LGHDT and CDR2 YNNKEL (reference sequence). The CDR3 consists of 16 residues. Written as DNA, the CDR3 is TGTGCCAGCAGCCTCGTTGGACAGGGCTTCACCGGGGAGCTGTTTTTT. It codes for CASSLVGQGFTGELFF.

The genes are TRBV6-5 and TRBJ1-1; no clear D gene. Germline V gives CDR1 MNHEY, CDR2 SVGAGI. Between the trimmed V and J ends, which lost 0 bases and 7 bases, there was a span of 18 bases. CDR3 length equals 16 residues. The CDR3 sequence is CASSYSRTAGGIEAFF. The CDR3 DNA reads TGTGCCAGCAGTTACTCACGGACTGCAGGAGGTATTGAAGCTTTCTTT.

CDR3 residues: CASSPPPGTGTRSPLHF. The CDR3 DNA sequence: TGTGCCAGCAGCCCTCCGCCTGGGACCGGGACTCGTTCACCCCTCCACTTT. The chain joins TRBV28 to TRBJ1-6; TRBD1 might be the D (5 bases). Germline loops: CDR1 MDHEN, CDR2 SYDVKM. CDR3 size: 17 residues. The ends were cut back, 6 bases at V and 9 bases at J, with 24 bases in the middle.

Comments on this clone: A junction end diverges from the germline sequence, so it may reflect a read error. The CDR3 here is CASSQQRLPGLEDF. The CDR3 nucleotides are TGTGCCAGCAGCCAACAACGTTTACCGGGACTAGAAGACTTC. The chain has TRBV3-1 (or the pseudogene TRBV3-2) and TRBJ2-7, with TRBD2 matching 8 bases. Germline loops: CDR1 LGHDT, CDR2 YNNKEL (reference sequence). This CDR3 has 14 amino acids.

The chain links TRBV5-6 to TRBJ2-3, with TRBD2 as a possible D gene (7 bases). The CDR3 is 15 amino acids. V was pared by 4 bases and J by 3 bases, with 15 bases between. The germline V gene has CDR1 SGHDT and CDR2 YYEEEE. CDR3 DNA: TGTGCCAGCAGCCCGGATGGGGGGGCAACAGATACGCAGTATTTT. Translation: CASSPDGGATDTQYF.

This rearrangement joins TRBV12-5 to TRBJ2-2, with 9 bases identical to TRBD2. The CDR3 sequence is 17 residues long. V lost 7 bases and J lost 1; bases outside the gene matches: 10. Germline lookup yields CDR1 LGHNT and CDR2 FRNRAP. CDR3 residues: CASALTSGAVNTGELFF. For the CDR3, the DNA is TGTGCTAGTGCCCTGACTAGCGGAGCCGTGAACACCGGGGAGCTGTTTTTT.

The chain uses TRBV19 and TRBJ1-1, with 8 nucleotides matching TRBD1. The V gene end was trimmed by 7 bases and the J gene end by 5 bases; junction bases not matched to a gene: 9. The germline CDR1 and CDR2 sequences are LNHDA and SQIVND (reference sequence). This CDR3 comprises 14 residues. CDR3 region: CASNILQGETEAFF. In DNA, the CDR3 is TGTGCCAGTAATATTCTACAGGGGGAAACTGAAGCTTTCTTT.

The V call is TRBV24-1, the J call TRBJ2-3, with D possibly being TRBD1 (6 bases). Trimming stripped 0 bases from V and 6 bases from J, with 15 bases between. The germline V gene has CDR1 KGHDR and CDR2 SFDVKD. The CDR3 is 16 amino acids. As DNA, the CDR3 is TGTGCCACCAGTGATTTGGGGCAGGGGCATATGGATACGCAGTATTTT. It translates to CATSDLGQGHMDTQYF.

The chain employs TRBV6-5 and TRBJ1-2; possible D gene TRBD1, 6 bases. This CDR3 has 14 amino acids. Trimming left V 5 bases short and J 4 bases short, with 14 bases between. Germline assignment: CDR1 MNHEY and CDR2 SVGAGI. Here the CDR3 reads CASSLGGALYGYTF. CDR3 bases: TGTGCCAGCAGTCTGGGGGGGGCCCTCTATGGCTACACCTTC.

The rearrangement joins TRBV19 to TRBJ1-5; D is perhaps TRBD1 (5 bases). Germline V gene data show CDR1 as LNHDA and CDR2 as SQIVND (reference sequence). The CDR3 runs 17 residues. Trimming removed 3 bases at V and 7 bases at J, with 22 bases between. CDR3 sequence reads: CASSIGAGLGGRQPQHF. DNA for the CDR3: TGTGCCAGTAGTATCGGGGCAGGACTGGGCGGGAGGCAGCCCCAGCATTTT.

This chain connects TRBV9 to TRBJ1-3, with a tentative D call TRBD1 (6 bases). Germline V gives CDR1 SGDLS, CDR2 YYNGEE. The CDR3 covers 14 residues. Trimming shortened V by 0 bases and J by 9 bases, and 13 bases separated the two germline ends. The CDR3 sequence is CASSVEGGQSTIYF. The CDR3, as DNA: TGTGCCAGCAGCGTAGAGGGGGGGCAGAGCACCATATATTTT. The full variable domain, completed using reference TRBV9 and TRBJ1-3, is DSGVTQTPKHLITATGQRVTLRCSPRSGDLSVYWYQQSLDQGLQFLIQYYNGEERAKGNILERFSAQQFPDLHSELNLSSLELGDSALYFCASSVEGGQSTIYFGEGSWLTVV.

The chain is built from TRBV5-4 and TRBJ2-1; 8 nucleotides match TRBD2. The J segment lost 0 bases and the V segment lost 0 bases, leaving 11 bases of the junction unmatched. Germline assignment: CDR1 SGHNT and CDR2 YYREEE (reference sequence). The CDR3 consists of 19 residues. CDR3 sequence reads: CASSLGASGSFYSYNEQFF. CDR3 in DNA: TGTGCCAGCAGCTTGGGGGCTAGCGGGTCGTTTTACTCCTACAATGAGCAGTTCTTC.

The rearrangement links TRBV12-3 or TRBV12-4 to TRBJ2-7, with D unresolved. V was cut by 6 bases and J by 0 bases, with 9 bases left in between. The CDR3 is made up of 13 amino acids. The CDR3 is CASRSENSYEQYF. The CDR3 DNA reads as TGTGCCAGCAGGAGTGAAAACTCCTACGAGCAGTACTTC.

The chain employs TRBV11-2 and TRBJ2-5; D is possibly TRBD2 (7 bases). The germline V gene has CDR1 SGHAT and CDR2 FQNNGV. CDR3 length: 15 amino acids. V lost 0 bases and J lost 9, with 17 bases in between. DNA of the CDR3: TGTGCCAGCAGCTTAGAGGGGGGGGCGCATGGAGCCCAGTACTTC. Its protein product is CASSLEGGAHGAQYF.

The chain employs TRBV5-6 and TRBJ2-6; TRBD1 matches at 10 bases. Trimming cost V 4 bases and J 4 bases; bases outside gene matches: 11. Looked up from germline, CDR1 is SGHDT and CDR2 is YYEEEE. The CDR3 has 18 residues. DNA of the CDR3: TGTGCCAGCAGCATCGACAGGGGGCCGGGGGCCGGGGCCAACGTCCTGACTTTC. Translated: CASSIDRGPGAGANVLTF.